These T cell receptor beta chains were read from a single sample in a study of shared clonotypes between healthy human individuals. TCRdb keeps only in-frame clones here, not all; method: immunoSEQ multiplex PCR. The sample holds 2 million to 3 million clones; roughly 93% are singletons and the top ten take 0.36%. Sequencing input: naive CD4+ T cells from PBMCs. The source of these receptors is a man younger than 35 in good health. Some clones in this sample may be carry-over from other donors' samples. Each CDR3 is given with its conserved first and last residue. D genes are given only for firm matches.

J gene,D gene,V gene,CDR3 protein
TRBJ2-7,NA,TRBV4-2,CASSQEPTAYEQYF
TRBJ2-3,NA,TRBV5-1,CASSSQGLSSTDTQYF
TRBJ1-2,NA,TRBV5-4,CASSLALGGHGYTF
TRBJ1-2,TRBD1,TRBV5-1,CASSRQPRQGANGYTF
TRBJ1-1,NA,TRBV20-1,CSARADGEAFF
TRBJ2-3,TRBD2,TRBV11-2,CASSLGASGGTDTQYF
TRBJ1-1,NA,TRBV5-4,CASRRDQGPTEAFF
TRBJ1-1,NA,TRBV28,CASRDRPNTEAFF
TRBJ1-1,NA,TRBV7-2,CASSPRTLAEAFF
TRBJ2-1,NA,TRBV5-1,CASSLGQEDEQFF